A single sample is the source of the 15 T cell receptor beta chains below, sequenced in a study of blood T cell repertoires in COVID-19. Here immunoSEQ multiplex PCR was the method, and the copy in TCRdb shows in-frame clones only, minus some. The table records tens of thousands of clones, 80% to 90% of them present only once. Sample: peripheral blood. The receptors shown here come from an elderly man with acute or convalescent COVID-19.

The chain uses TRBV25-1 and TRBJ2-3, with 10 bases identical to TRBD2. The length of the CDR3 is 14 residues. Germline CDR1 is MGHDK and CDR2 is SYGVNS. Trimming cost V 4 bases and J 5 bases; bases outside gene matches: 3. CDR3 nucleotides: TGTGCCAGCAGTGCAGCGGGGGGGATAGATACGCAGTATTTT. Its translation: CASSAAGGIDTQYF.

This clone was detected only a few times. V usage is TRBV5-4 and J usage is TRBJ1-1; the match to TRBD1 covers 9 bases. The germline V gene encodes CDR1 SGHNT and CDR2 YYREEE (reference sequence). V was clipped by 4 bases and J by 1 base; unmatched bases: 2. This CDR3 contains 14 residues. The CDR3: CASSTDRGNTEAFF. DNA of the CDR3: TGTGCCAGCAGCACGGACAGGGGGAACACTGAAGCTTTCTTT.

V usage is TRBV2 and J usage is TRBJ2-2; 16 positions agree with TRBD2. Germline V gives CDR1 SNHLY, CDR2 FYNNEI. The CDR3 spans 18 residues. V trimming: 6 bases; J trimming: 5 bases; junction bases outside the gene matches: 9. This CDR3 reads CASSPGTSGGARTGELFF. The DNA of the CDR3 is TGTGCCAGCAGCCCAGGGACTAGCGGGGGGGCTCGAACCGGGGAGCTGTTTTTT. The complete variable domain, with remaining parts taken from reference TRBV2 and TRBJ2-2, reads EPEVTQTPSHQVTQMGQEVILRCVPISNHLYFYWYRQILGQKVEFLVSFYNNEISEKSEIFDDQFSVERPDGSNFTLKIRSTKLEDSAMYFCASSPGTSGGARTGELFFGEGSRLTVL.

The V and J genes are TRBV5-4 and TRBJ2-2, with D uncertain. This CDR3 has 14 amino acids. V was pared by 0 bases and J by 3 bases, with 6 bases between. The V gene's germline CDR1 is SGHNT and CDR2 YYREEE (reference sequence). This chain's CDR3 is CASSLGQYTGELFF. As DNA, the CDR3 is TGTGCCAGCAGCTTGGGTCAGTACACCGGGGAGCTGTTTTTT.

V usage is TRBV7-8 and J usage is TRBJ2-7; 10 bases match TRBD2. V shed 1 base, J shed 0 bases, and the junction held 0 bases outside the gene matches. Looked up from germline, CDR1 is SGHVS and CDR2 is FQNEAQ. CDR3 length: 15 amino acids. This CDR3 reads CASSLGLAGSYEQYF. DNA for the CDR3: TGTGCCAGCAGCTTAGGACTAGCGGGCTCCTACGAGCAGTACTTC.

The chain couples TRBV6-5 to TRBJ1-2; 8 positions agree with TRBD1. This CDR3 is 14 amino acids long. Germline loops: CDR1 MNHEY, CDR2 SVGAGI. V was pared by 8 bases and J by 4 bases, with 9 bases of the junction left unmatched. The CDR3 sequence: CASRTGTELYGYTF. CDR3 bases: TGTGCCAGCCGGACAGGGACGGAGCTCTATGGCTACACCTTC.

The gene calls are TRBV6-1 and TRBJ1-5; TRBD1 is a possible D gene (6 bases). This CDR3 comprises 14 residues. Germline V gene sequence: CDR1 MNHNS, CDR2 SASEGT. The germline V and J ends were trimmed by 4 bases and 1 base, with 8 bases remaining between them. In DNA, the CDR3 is TGTGCCAGCAGTGCACAGGGAAGCAATCAGCCCCAGCATTTT. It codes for CASSAQGSNQPQHF.

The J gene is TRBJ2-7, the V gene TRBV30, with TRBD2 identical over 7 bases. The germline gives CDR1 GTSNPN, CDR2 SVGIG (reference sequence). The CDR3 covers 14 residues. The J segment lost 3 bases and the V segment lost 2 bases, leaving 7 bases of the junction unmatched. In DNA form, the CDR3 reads TGTGCCTGGAGTCCCGGACTAGAGGGCTACGAGCAGTACTTC. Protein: CAWSPGLEGYEQYF.

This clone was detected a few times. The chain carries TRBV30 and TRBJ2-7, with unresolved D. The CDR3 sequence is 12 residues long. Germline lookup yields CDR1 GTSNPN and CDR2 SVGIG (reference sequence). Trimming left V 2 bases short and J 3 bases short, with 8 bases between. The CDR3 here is CAWSLMNYEQYF. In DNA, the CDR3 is TGTGCCTGGAGTCTAATGAACTACGAGCAGTACTTC.

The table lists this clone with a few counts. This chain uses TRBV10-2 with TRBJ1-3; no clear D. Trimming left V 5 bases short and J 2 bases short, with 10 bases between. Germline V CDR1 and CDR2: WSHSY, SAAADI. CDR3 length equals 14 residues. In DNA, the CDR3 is TGCGCCAGCAGTTTGGGAGGTGCTGGAAACACCATATATTTT. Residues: CASSLGGAGNTIYF.

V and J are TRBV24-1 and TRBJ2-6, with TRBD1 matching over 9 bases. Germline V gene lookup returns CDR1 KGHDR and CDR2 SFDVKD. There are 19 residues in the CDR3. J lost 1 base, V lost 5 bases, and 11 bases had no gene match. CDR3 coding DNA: TGTGCCACCAGTGTCCAACGTGGGGACAGGGATTCTGGGGCCAACGTCCTGACTTTC. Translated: CATSVQRGDRDSGANVLTF.

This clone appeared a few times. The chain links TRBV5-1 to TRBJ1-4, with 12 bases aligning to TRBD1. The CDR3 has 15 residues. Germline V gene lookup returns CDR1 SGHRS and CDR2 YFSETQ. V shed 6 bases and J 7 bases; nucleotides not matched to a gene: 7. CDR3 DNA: TGCGCCAGCAACCCCGGGACAGGGGGCAGTGAAAAACTGTTTTTT. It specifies CASNPGTGGSEKLFF.

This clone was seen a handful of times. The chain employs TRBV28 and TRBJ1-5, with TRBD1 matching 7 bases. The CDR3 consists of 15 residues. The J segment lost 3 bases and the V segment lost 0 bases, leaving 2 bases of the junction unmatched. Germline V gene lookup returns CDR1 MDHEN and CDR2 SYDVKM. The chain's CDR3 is CASSLWGQFNQPQHF. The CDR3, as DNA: TGTGCCAGCAGTTTATGGGGACAGTTCAATCAGCCCCAGCATTTT. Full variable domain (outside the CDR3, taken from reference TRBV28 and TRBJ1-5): DVKVTQSSRYLVKRTGEKVFLECVQDMDHENMFWYRQDPGLGLRLIYFSYDVKMKEKGDIPEGYSVSREKKERFSLILESASTNQTSMYLCASSLWGQFNQPQHFGDGTRLSIL.

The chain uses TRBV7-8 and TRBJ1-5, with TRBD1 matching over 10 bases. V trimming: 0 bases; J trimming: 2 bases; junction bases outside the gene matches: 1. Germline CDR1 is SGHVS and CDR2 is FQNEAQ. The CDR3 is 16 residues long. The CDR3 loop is CASSLAGTGGNQPQHF. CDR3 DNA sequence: TGTGCCAGCAGCTTAGCGGGGACAGGGGGCAATCAGCCCCAGCATTTT.

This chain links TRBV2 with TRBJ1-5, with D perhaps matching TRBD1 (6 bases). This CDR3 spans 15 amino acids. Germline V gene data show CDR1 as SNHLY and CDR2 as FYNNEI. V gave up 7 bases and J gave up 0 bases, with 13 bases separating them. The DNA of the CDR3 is TGTGCCAGCACACCCCGGACAGTTAGCAATCAGCCCCAGCATTTT. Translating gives CASTPRTVSNQPQHF. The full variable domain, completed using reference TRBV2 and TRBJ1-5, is EPEVTQTPSHQVTQMGQEVILRCVPISNHLYFYWYRQILGQKVEFLVSFYNNEISEKSEIFDDQFSVERPDGSNFTLKIRSTKLEDSAMYFCASTPRTVSNQPQHFGDGTRLSIL.